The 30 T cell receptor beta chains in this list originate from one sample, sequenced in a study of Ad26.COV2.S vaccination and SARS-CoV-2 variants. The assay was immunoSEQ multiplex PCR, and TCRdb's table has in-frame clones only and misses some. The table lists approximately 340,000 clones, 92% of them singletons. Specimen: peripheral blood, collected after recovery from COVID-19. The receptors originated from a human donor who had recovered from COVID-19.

The CDR3 coding sequence is TGTGCCAGCAGCTTAAGGGAACAGATCACAGATACGCAGTATTTT. Protein product: CASSLREQITDTQYF. This sequence joins TRBV7-6 and TRBJ2-3; D remains unclear. CDR3 length: 15 residues. The germline CDR1 and CDR2 sequences are SGHVS and FNYEAQ. V lost 2 bases and J 2 bases, leaving 11 bases between the germline ends.

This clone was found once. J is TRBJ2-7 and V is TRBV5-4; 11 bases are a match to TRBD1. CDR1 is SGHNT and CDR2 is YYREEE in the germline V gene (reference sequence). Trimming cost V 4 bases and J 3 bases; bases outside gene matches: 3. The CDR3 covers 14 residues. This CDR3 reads CASSTDRGLYEQYF. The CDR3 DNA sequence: TGTGCCAGCAGCACGGACAGGGGGCTCTACGAGCAGTACTTC.

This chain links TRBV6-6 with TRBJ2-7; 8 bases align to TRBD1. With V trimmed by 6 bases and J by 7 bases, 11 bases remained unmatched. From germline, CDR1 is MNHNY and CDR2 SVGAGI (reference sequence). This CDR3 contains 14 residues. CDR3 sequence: CASSQGQGPLEQYF. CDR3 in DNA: TGTGCCAGCAGCCAAGGACAGGGTCCCTTAGAGCAGTACTTC.

In DNA form, the CDR3 reads TGCGCCAGCAGTACGAGAACAGGGACTGAAGCTTTCTTT. Its protein product is CASSTRTGTEAFF. The genes are TRBV10-1 and TRBJ1-1, with a possible D match to TRBD1 (6 bases). This CDR3 contains 13 residues. Germline CDR1 WNHNN, CDR2 SYGVQD (reference sequence). V lost 5 bases and J lost 5, with 12 bases in between.

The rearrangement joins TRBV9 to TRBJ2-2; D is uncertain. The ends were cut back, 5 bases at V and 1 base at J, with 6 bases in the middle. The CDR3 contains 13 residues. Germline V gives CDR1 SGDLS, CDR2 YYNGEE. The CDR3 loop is CASSSLNTGELFF. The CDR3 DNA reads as TGTGCCAGCAGTTCACTGAACACCGGGGAGCTGTTTTTT.

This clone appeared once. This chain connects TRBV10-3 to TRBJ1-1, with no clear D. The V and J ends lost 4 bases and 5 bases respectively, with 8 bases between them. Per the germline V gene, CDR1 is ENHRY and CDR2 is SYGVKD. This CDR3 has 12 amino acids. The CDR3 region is CAISVESTEAFF. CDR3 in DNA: TGTGCCATCAGTGTAGAATCTACTGAAGCTTTCTTT.

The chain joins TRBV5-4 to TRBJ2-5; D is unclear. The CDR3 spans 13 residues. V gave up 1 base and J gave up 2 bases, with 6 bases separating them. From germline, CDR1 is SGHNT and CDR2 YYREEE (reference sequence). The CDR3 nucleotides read TGTGCCAGCAGCTTGCCCGGTCAAGAGACCCAGTACTTC. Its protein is CASSLPGQETQYF.

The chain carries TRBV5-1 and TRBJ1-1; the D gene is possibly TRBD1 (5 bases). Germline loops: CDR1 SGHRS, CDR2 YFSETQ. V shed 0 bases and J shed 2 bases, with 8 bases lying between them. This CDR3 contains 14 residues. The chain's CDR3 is CASSLDRPNTEAFF. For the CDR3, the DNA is TGCGCCAGCAGCTTGGACAGGCCTAACACTGAAGCTTTCTTT.

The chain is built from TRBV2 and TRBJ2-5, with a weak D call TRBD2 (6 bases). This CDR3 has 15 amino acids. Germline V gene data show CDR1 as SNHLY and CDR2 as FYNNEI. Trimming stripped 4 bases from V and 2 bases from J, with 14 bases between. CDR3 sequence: CASSAASRGQETQYF. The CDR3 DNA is TGTGCCAGCAGTGCGGCCAGCCGGGGGCAAGAGACCCAGTACTTC.

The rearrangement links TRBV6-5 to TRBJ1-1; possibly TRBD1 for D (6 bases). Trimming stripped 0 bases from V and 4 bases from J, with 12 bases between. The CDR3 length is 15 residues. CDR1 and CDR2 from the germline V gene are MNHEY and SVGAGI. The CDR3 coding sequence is TGTGCCAGCAGTTACTCGACAGGTTGGGGCACTGAAGCTTTCTTT. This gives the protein CASSYSTGWGTEAFF.

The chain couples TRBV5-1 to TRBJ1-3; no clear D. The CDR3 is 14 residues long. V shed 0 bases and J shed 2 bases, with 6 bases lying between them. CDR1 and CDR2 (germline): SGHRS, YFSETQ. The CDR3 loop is CASSLDRAGNTIYF. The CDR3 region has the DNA TGCGCCAGCAGCTTGGATAGGGCTGGAAACACCATATATTTT.

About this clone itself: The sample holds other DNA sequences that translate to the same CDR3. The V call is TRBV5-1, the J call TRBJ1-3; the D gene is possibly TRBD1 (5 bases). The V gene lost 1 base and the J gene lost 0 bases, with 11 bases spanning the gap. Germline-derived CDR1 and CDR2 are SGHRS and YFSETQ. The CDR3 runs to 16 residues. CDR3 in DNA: TGCGCCAGCAGCTTGACAGGAACAAACTCTGGAAACACCATATATTTT. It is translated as CASSLTGTNSGNTIYF.

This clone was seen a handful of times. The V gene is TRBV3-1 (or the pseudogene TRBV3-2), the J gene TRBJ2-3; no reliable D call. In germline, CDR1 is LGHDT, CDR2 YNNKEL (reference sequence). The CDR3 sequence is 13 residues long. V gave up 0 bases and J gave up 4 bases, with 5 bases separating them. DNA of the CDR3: TGTGCCAGCAGCCAAGATGGGGCAGATACGCAGTATTTT. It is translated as CASSQDGADTQYF.

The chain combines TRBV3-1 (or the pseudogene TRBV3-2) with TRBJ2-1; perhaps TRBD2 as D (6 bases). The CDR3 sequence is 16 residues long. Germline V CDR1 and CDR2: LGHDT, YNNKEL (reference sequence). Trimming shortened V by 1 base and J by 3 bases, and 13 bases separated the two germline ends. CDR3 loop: CASSQVPSVSYNEQFF. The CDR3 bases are TGTGCCAGCAGCCAAGTCCCTAGCGTAAGCTACAATGAGCAGTTCTTC.

CDR3 in amino acids: CASKPPGQGSANEKLFF. CDR3 coding DNA: TGTGCCAGTAAGCCACCGGGACAGGGATCGGCTAATGAAAAACTGTTTTTT. The genes are TRBV19 and TRBJ1-4, with 9 positions matching TRBD1. With 7 bases clipped from V and 3 bases from J, the junction kept 12 bases outside the gene matches. Per the germline V gene, CDR1 is LNHDA and CDR2 is SQIVND (reference sequence). This CDR3 region has 17 residues.

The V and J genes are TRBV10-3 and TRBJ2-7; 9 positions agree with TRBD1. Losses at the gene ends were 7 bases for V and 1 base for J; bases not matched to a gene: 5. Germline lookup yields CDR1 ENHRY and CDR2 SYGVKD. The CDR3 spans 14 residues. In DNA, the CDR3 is TGTGCCATCACCCCCGGGACAGGGTCCTACGAGCAGTACTTC. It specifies CAITPGTGSYEQYF.

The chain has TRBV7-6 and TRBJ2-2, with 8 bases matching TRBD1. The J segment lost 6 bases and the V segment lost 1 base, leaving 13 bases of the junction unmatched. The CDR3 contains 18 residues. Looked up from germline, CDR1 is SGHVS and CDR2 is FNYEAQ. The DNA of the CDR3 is TGTGCCAGCAGCTTAGAACCCCCCCGGACAGGGATCGCCGGGGAGCTGTTTTTT. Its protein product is CASSLEPPRTGIAGELFF.

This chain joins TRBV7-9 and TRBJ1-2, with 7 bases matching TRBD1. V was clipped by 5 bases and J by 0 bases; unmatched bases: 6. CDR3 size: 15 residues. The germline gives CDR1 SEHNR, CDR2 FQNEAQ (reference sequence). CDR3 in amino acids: CASSSRDRANYGYTF. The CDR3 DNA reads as TGTGCCAGCAGCAGCCGGGACAGAGCTAACTATGGCTACACCTTC.

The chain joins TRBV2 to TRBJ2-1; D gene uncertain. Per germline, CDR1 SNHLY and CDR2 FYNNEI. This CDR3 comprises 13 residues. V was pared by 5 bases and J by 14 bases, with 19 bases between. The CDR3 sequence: CASSNKVGWVKFF. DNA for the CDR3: TGTGCCAGCAGTAATAAAGTGGGGTGGGTAAAGTTCTTC.

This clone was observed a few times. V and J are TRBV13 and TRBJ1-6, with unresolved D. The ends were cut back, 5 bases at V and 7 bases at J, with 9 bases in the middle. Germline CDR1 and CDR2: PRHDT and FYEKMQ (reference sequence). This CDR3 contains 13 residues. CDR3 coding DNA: TGTGCCAGCAGCCCCCTGGCGAATTCACCCCTCCACTTT. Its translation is CASSPLANSPLHF.

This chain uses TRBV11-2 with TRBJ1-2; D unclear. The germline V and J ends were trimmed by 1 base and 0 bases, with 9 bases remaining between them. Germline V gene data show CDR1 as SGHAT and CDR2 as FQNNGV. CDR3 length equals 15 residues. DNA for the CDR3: TGTGCCAGCAGCTTAGTAAGGGCTTCTAACTATGGCTACACCTTC. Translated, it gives CASSLVRASNYGYTF.

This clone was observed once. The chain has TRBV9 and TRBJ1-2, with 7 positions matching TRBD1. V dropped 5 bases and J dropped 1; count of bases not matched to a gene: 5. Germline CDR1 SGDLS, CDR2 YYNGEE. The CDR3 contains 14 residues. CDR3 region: CASRRPGGNYGYTF. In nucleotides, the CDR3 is TGTGCCAGCAGAAGACCAGGGGGTAACTATGGCTACACCTTC.

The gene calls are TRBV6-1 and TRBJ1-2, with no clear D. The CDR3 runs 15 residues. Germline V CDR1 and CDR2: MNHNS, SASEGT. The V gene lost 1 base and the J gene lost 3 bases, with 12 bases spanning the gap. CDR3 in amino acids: CASSEEWWRDYGYTF. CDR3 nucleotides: TGTGCCAGCAGTGAAGAGTGGTGGAGGGACTATGGCTACACCTTC.

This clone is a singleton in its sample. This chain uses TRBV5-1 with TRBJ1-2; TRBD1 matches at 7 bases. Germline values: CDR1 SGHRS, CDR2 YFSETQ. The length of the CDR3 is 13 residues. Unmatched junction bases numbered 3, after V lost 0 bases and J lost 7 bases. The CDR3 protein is CASSLEGATGYTF. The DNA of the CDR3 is TGCGCCAGCAGCTTGGAGGGGGCCACTGGCTACACCTTC. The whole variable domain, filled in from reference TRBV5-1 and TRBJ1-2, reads KAGVTQTPRYLIKTRGQQVTLSCSPISGHRSVSWYQQTPGQGLQFLFEYFSETQRNKGNFPGRFSGRQFSNSRSEMNVSTLELGDSALYLCASSLEGATGYTFGSGTRLTVV.

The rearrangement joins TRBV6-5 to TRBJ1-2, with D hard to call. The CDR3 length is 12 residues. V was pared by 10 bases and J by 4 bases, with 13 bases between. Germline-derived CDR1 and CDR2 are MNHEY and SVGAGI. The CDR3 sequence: CATTDGAYGYTF. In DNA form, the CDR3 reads TGTGCCACCACGGACGGAGCCTATGGCTACACCTTC.

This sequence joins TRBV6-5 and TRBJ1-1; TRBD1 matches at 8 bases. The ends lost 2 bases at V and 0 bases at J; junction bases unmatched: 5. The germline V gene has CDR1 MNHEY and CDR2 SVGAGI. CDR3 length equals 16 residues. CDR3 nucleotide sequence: TGTGCCAGCAGTTACGGGACAGGCGGCATGAACACTGAAGCTTTCTTT. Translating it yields CASSYGTGGMNTEAFF.

CDR3 sequence: CASSRGQGWGNEQFF. The CDR3 DNA reads as TGTGCCAGCAGTAGGGGACAGGGGTGGGGGAATGAGCAGTTCTTC. The chain recombines TRBV2 with TRBJ2-1, with TRBD1 identical over 10 bases. The CDR3 is 15 residues long. Trimming at V came to 5 bases and at J to 7 bases, leaving 8 bases not matched to a gene. Germline V gene lookup returns CDR1 SNHLY and CDR2 FYNNEI.

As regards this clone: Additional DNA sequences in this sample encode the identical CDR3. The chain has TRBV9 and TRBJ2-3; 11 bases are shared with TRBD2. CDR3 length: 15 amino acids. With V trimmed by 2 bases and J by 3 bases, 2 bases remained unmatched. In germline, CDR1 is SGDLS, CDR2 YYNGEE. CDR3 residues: CASSVSGGVTDTQYF. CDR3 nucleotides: TGTGCCAGCAGCGTTAGCGGGGGGGTGACAGATACGCAGTATTTT.

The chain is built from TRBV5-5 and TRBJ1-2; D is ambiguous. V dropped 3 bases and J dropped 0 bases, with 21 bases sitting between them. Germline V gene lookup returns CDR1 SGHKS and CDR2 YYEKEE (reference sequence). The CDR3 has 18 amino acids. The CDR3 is CASSSQVVGPSSNYGYTF. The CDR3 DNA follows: TGTGCCAGCAGCTCTCAGGTCGTTGGGCCGTCTTCTAACTATGGCTACACCTTC.

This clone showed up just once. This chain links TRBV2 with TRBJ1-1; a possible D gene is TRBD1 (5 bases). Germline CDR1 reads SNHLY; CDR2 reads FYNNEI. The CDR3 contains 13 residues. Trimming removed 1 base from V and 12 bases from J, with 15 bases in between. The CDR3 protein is CASSEDRTTGTFF. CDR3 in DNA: TGTGCCAGCAGTGAAGACAGGACAACTGGAACTTTCTTT.